This entry concerns a single T cell receptor beta chain. Profiling relied on immunoSEQ multiplex PCR, and the TCRdb table lists in-frame clones only, not all of them. Here the sample spans roughly 32,000 clones, approximately 83% being singletons. The data derive from a study of blood T cell repertoires in COVID-19. Source material: peripheral blood. This TCR was sampled from a woman at least 80 years old with active or convalescent COVID-19.

This CDR3 reads CASSLRSSFTDTQYF. The DNA for the CDR3 is TGTGCCAGCAGCTTACGTTCTAGCTTCACAGATACGCAGTATTTT. J is TRBJ2-3 and V is TRBV5-6, with a possible D match to TRBD2 (5 bases). Germline CDR1 and CDR2: SGHDT and YYEEEE. V lost 2 bases and J lost 2, with 12 bases in between. The CDR3 extends over 15 amino acids.